This entry lists 30 T cell receptor beta chains sequenced from one sample in a study of blood T cells in healthy people across ages. Next came a second PCR, run for about 7 to 12 cycles, which used a sample-barcoded 5' primer along with a J-beta primer mix. One entry per CDR3 protein, called by TCRdb with MiXCR from the 5' RACE reads. Of 800,000 to 950,000 distinct CDR3 sequences in the sample, around 29% were seen once. The same data also contributed to another study, on T cells of mothers and their children.

What was sequenced was blood. The receptors shown here come from a woman aged 40 to 50 in good health.

The V and J genes are TRBV7-2 and TRBJ1-1; TRBD1 is a possible D gene (6 bases). CDR3 length: 13 amino acids. Germline assignment: CDR1 SGHTA and CDR2 FQGNSA. V was trimmed by 8 bases and J by 0 bases, leaving 10 bases between them. The CDR3 sequence: CASGQILNTEAFF. In DNA form, the CDR3 reads TGTGCCAGCGGACAGATTTTGAACACTGAAGCTTTCTTT.

J is TRBJ1-2 and V is TRBV14; unclear D gene. CDR1 is SGHDN and CDR2 is FVKESK in the germline V gene. The CDR3 contains 13 residues. Trimming stripped 3 bases from V and 6 bases from J, with 11 bases between. CDR3 nucleotide sequence: TGTGCCAGCAGCCATCAGCGTCGGAATGGCTACACCTTC. Amino acid sequence: CASSHQRRNGYTF. Full variable domain (missing parts from reference TRBV14 and TRBJ1-2): EAGVTQFPSHSVIEKGQTVTLRCDPISGHDNLYWYRRVMGKEIKFLLHFVKESKQDESGMPNNRFLAERTGGTYSTLKVQPAELEDSGVYFCASSHQRRNGYTFGSGTRLTVV.

Worth noting for this clonotype: A junction boundary mismatches the germline segment, possibly from a read error. This chain uses TRBV9 with TRBJ1-1; D unclear. In germline, CDR1 is SGDLS, CDR2 YYNGEE. This CDR3 comprises 12 residues. The CDR3 loop reads CASSASNTEVFF. CDR3 nucleotides: TGTGCCAGCAGCGCCTCTAACACTGAAGTTTTCTTT.

There are many counts of this clonotype. The chain joins TRBV28 to TRBJ1-5; the D gene is possibly TRBD1 (5 bases). CDR3 length: 11 amino acids. Germline CDR1 and CDR2: MDHEN and SYDVKM. V was pared by 3 bases and J by 13 bases, with 10 bases between. This CDR3 reads CASSFTGGQHF. The CDR3 nucleotides are TGTGCCAGCAGTTTTACGGGGGGGCAGCATTTT. Full variable domain (remainder filled in from reference TRBV28 and TRBJ1-5): DVKVTQSSRYLVKRTGEKVFLECVQDMDHENMFWYRQDPGLGLRLIYFSYDVKMKEKGDIPEGYSVSREKKERFSLILESASTNQTSMYLCASSFTGGQHFGDGTRLSIL.

This clonotype was detected many times. The genes are TRBV12-3 or TRBV12-4 and TRBJ2-1; D may match TRBD1 or TRBD2 (6 bases each). This CDR3 is built from 16 residues. V lost 6 bases and J 4 bases, leaving 19 bases between the germline ends. The CDR3 here is CASSDSTGTRYNEQFF. In nucleotides, the CDR3 is TGTGCCAGCAGCGACTCTACAGGGACTCGATACAATGAGCAGTTCTTC.

This clonotype was observed a few times. The chain links TRBV20-1 to TRBJ2-3, with D perhaps TRBD1 or TRBD2 (5 bases each). The CDR3 runs to 11 residues. Germline V gives CDR1 DFQATT, CDR2 SNEGSKA (reference sequence). CDR3 nucleotides: TGCAGGGCGGTGGGGGATGTTACGCAGTATTTT. Translation: CRAVGDVTQYF.

The chain recombines TRBV10-3 with TRBJ2-1; a possible D gene is TRBD1 (6 bases). This CDR3 has 15 residues. The ends were cut back, 2 bases at V and 1 base at J, with 9 bases in the middle. The germline V gene has CDR1 ENHRY and CDR2 SYGVKD. The CDR3 region has the DNA TGTGCCATCAGTGAGGGGGGCCAATCCTACAATGAGCAGTTCTTC. It encodes CAISEGGQSYNEQFF.

The chain employs TRBV5-1 and TRBJ2-5; unclear D gene. V lost 2 bases and J 2 bases, leaving 13 bases between the germline ends. This CDR3 contains 15 residues. Germline CDR1 is SGHRS and CDR2 is YFSETQ. The CDR3 region is CASSFGQPGQETQYF. The CDR3 DNA reads TGCGCCAGCAGCTTTGGGCAGCCAGGACAAGAGACCCAGTACTTC.

The CDR3 protein is CASSERSGGYNEQFF. CDR3 sequence (DNA): TGTGCCAGCAGTGAAAGGAGTGGGGGCTACAATGAGCAGTTCTTC. The V and J genes are TRBV2 and TRBJ2-1, with D perhaps given as TRBD1 or TRBD2 (5 bases each). Trimming removed 2 bases at V and 3 bases at J, with 11 bases between. This CDR3 spans 15 amino acids. Germline V gene sequence: CDR1 SNHLY, CDR2 FYNNEI.

Comments on this clonotype: Germline and junction disagree at one end, which may indicate a read error. V is TRBV7-3 and J is TRBJ2-1; TRBD2 matches 9 bases. Per germline, CDR1 SGHTA and CDR2 FQGTGA. This CDR3 is built from 16 residues. CDR3 nucleotides: TGTGCCAGCAGCTTAACGTTGGCGGGGGGGCCCAATGGGCAGTTCTTC. Amino acids: CASSLTLAGGPNGQFF.

V gene TRBV3-1 combines with J gene TRBJ1-1, with a possible D match to TRBD1 (6 bases). The V end was cut by 9 bases, the J end by 1 base, with 15 bases between. The CDR3 is 14 amino acids. Germline CDR1 LGHDT, CDR2 YNNKEL (reference sequence). CDR3 in DNA: TGTGCCAGTAGCTCCTCGGACAGGAACACTGAAGCTTTCTTT. Its translation: CASSSSDRNTEAFF.

This clonotype has just a few counts. V and J are TRBV20-1 and TRBJ2-3, with 10 positions matching TRBD2. The V segment lost 2 bases and the J segment 2 bases; nucleotides outside the gene matches: 7. This CDR3 contains 16 residues. Germline CDR1 and CDR2: DFQATT and SNEGSKA (reference sequence). CDR3: CSARRAGGPITDTQYF. CDR3 DNA: TGCAGTGCTAGACGAGCGGGGGGGCCGATCACAGATACGCAGTATTTT.

V usage is TRBV10-3 and J usage is TRBJ2-6; 10 nucleotides agree with TRBD2. Per the germline V gene, CDR1 is ENHRY and CDR2 is SYGVKD. V gave up 4 bases and J gave up 0 bases; unmatched junction bases: 6. CDR3 length: 18 residues. The CDR3 is CAISVLLAGYSGANVLTF. The CDR3 DNA reads TGTGCCATCAGTGTTCTACTAGCGGGGTACTCTGGGGCCAACGTCCTGACTTTC.

This clonotype was observed many times. This sequence joins TRBV6-2 or TRBV6-3 and TRBJ2-7; the D is unclear. V was trimmed by 2 bases and J by 2 bases, leaving 16 bases between them. CDR3 length: 16 residues. Germline CDR1 MNHEY, CDR2 SVGEGT. For the CDR3, the DNA is TGTGCCAGCAGTTACACCCTTGGATCGATTACCTACGAGCAGTACTTC. Amino acid sequence: CASSYTLGSITYEQYF.

This clonotype was counted only a few times. V and J are TRBV7-3 and TRBJ2-5; TRBD1 might be the D (5 bases). V was trimmed by 2 bases and J by 5 bases, leaving 12 bases between them. In germline, CDR1 is SGHTA, CDR2 FQGTGA. The CDR3 has 14 residues. CDR3 nucleotides: TGTGCCAGCAGCTTAGGGGCCCCTGGGGAGACCCAGTACTTC. Its protein is CASSLGAPGETQYF.

The gene calls are TRBV20-1 and TRBJ1-5; no definite D call. The V end was cut by 1 base, the J end by 2 bases, with 12 bases between. The CDR3 covers 15 residues. The germline V gene has CDR1 DFQATT and CDR2 SNEGSKA (reference sequence). The DNA of the CDR3 is TGCAGTGCTAGAGTCAGCGACTCGGGCAATCAGCCCCAGCATTTT. Protein sequence: CSARVSDSGNQPQHF.

The table lists this clonotype with many counts. The gene calls are TRBV5-1 and TRBJ1-1; possible D gene TRBD1, 5 bases. Germline CDR1 and CDR2: SGHRS and YFSETQ. With 5 bases removed from V and 5 bases from J, the gap between germline ends came to 13 bases. The CDR3 runs 13 residues. Here the CDR3 reads CASSTQGLTEAFF. The CDR3 nucleotides are TGCGCCAGCAGTACCCAGGGTCTAACTGAAGCTTTCTTT.

The rearrangement links TRBV20-1 to TRBJ2-4; D perhaps matches TRBD1 (6 bases). There are 14 residues in the CDR3. Germline CDR1 reads DFQATT; CDR2 reads SNEGSKA (reference sequence). V was trimmed by 6 bases and J by 1 base, leaving 13 bases between them. Written as DNA, the CDR3 is TGCAGTGCGCCAGGGGTCGCGGCCAAAAACATTCAGTACTTC. Protein: CSAPGVAAKNIQYF.

Worth noting for this clonotype: Compared with germline, one end of the junction differs, possibly owing to a read error. V usage is TRBV15 and J usage is TRBJ2-5; 8 nucleotides match TRBD1. CDR1 LNHNV and CDR2 YYDKDF come from the germline V gene (reference sequence). The CDR3 is made up of 15 amino acids. In nucleotides, the CDR3 is TGTGCCACCAGCGTCAGACAGGGGTGGGGAGAGACCAAGTACTTC. It is translated as CATSVRQGWGETKYF.

This clonotype was seen only a few times. The chain couples TRBV20-1 to TRBJ1-1; D gene unclear. Trimming took off 7 bases at V and 3 bases at J, with 12 bases between the two ends. The germline CDR1 and CDR2 sequences are DFQATT and SNEGSKA (reference sequence). This CDR3 has 12 residues. The chain's CDR3 is CSGTSGDTEAFF. CDR3 nucleotides: TGCAGTGGTACGTCCGGGGACACTGAAGCTTTCTTT.

This clonotype has ten or more counts. The rearrangement uses TRBV5-1 and TRBJ2-1; 8 bases match TRBD1. CDR3 size: 17 residues. In germline, CDR1 is SGHRS, CDR2 YFSETQ. The ends lost 0 bases at V and 9 bases at J; junction bases unmatched: 14. The DNA of the CDR3 is TGCGCCAGCAGCTTGGACCCGACAGGGGCGGGTTTAGGTGAGCAGTTCTTC. Its translation: CASSLDPTGAGLGEQFF. The full variable domain, in which reference TRBV5-1 and TRBJ2-1 provide the parts outside the CDR3, is KAGVTQTPRYLIKTRGQQVTLSCSPISGHRSVSWYQQTPGQGLQFLFEYFSETQRNKGNFPGRFSGRQFSNSRSEMNVSTLELGDSALYLCASSLDPTGAGLGEQFFGPGTRLTVL.

This clonotype was found a few times. The rearrangement links TRBV7-4 to TRBJ1-6; 9 positions agree with TRBD1. V dropped 2 bases and J dropped 6; count of bases not matched to a gene: 11. Germline CDR1 and CDR2: SGHVT and SQSDAQ. The CDR3 spans 18 residues. DNA for the CDR3: TGTGCCAGCAGCTTATCTGTTTTCGGGACAGGGAGTAATTCACCCCTCCACTTT. Translation: CASSLSVFGTGSNSPLHF. The full variable domain, with the rest looked up from reference TRBV7-4 and TRBJ1-6, is GAGVSQSPRYKVAKRGRDVALRCDSISGHVTLYWYRQTLGQGSEVLTYSQSDAQRDKSGRPSGRFSAERPERSVSTLKIQRTEQGDSAVYLCASSLSVFGTGSNSPLHFGNGTRLTVT.

J is TRBJ1-2 and V is TRBV7-9; maybe TRBD1 (5 bases). The V end lost 4 bases, the J end lost 0 bases, and 15 bases lay between the germline ends. CDR1 SEHNR and CDR2 FQNEAQ come from the germline V gene (reference sequence). The CDR3 has 16 residues. The CDR3 is CASSSRLQASNYGYTF. CDR3 bases: TGTGCCAGCAGCTCCAGGCTACAGGCTTCTAACTATGGCTACACCTTC.

Of note for this clonotype: Given a much more abundant clone one base away, this may be a read error. The chain's CDR3 is CSARDSVLAGGLYNEQFF. The CDR3 DNA reads TGCAGTGCTAGAGATAGTGTACTAGCGGGGGGGCTTTACAATGAGCAGTTCTTC. The V gene is TRBV20-1, the J gene TRBJ2-1; 13 nucleotides match TRBD2. The germline V gene has CDR1 DFQATT and CDR2 SNEGSKA (reference sequence). J gave up 4 bases and V 0 bases, and 9 bases lay outside the gene matches. The CDR3 length is 18 residues.

This clonotype was seen ten or more times. The J gene is TRBJ2-3, the V gene TRBV7-9; D is ambiguous. V lost 4 bases and J lost 2, with 4 bases in between. CDR1 is SEHNR, CDR2 FQNEAQ, per germline (reference sequence). This CDR3 is 12 amino acids long. For the CDR3, the DNA is TGTGCCAGCAGCTACCACACAGATACGCAGTATTTT. This gives the protein CASSYHTDTQYF.

This clonotype has a handful of counts. This chain links TRBV4-2 with TRBJ2-3; TRBD2 might be the D (6 bases). From germline, CDR1 is LGHNA and CDR2 YNFKEQ. V was pared by 0 bases and J by 1 base, with 11 bases between. The CDR3 spans 16 residues. The CDR3: CASSQDWGDRTDTQYF. The CDR3 nucleotides read TGTGCCAGCAGCCAAGATTGGGGGGATCGCACAGATACGCAGTATTTT.

This clonotype was counted ten times or more. The genes are TRBV20-1 and TRBJ2-7; 7 bases fit TRBD1. Trimming at V came to 4 bases and at J to 0 bases, leaving 3 bases not matched to a gene. Per the germline V gene, CDR1 is DFQATT and CDR2 is SNEGSKA (reference sequence). The CDR3 runs 13 residues. CDR3 residues: CSATTGSSYEQYF. DNA for the CDR3: TGCAGTGCTACGACAGGGAGCTCCTACGAGCAGTACTTC.

This clonotype was seen at least ten times. This chain links TRBV28 with TRBJ1-2, with D hard to call. This CDR3 spans 12 amino acids. With 3 bases removed from V and 5 bases from J, the gap between germline ends came to 7 bases. Germline-derived CDR1 and CDR2 are MDHEN and SYDVKM. The chain's CDR3 is CASSFQEYGYTF. The CDR3 coding sequence is TGTGCCAGCAGTTTTCAGGAATATGGCTACACCTTC.

In DNA, the CDR3 is TGCAGTGCTAGACGGCTCCAAGCGGCAAGCTCCTACAATGAGCAGTTCTTC. It encodes CSARRLQAASSYNEQFF. This chain connects TRBV20-1 to TRBJ2-1; D is possibly TRBD2 (5 bases). Trimming shortened V by 2 bases and J by 0 bases, and 17 bases separated the two germline ends. This CDR3 comprises 17 residues. The germline CDR1 and CDR2 sequences are DFQATT and SNEGSKA (reference sequence).

The V gene is TRBV7-9, the J gene TRBJ2-7; D not resolved. The J call may be incorrect, as the DNA end agrees better with TRBJ2-5. Looked up from germline, CDR1 is SEHNR and CDR2 is FQNEAQ (reference sequence). The length of the CDR3 is 15 residues. Here the CDR3 DNA reads TGTGCCAGCAGTACAGCATACCGGACCAAAGAGACCCAGTACTTC. This codes for CASSTAYRTKETQYF.